Detailed here is one TCR beta chain. Its cognate antigen is unknown. These data are taken from a study of blood T cells in healthy people across ages. A second PCR, run for roughly 7 to 12 cycles, used a sample-barcoded 5' primer plus a J-beta primer mix. TCRdb redid the calling of the 5' RACE reads with MiXCR, one entry per CDR3 protein. The sample includes about 1.5 million distinct CDR3 sequences, 35% to 45% of them seen just once. Study-wide results and caveats: TCR beta diversity per million T cells fell roughly linearly with age.

This TCR derives from a woman in her late teens or twenties in good health. Source material: blood.

This chain's CDR3 is CASSQGTHRWLGYTF. The CDR3 bases are TGTGCCAGCAGCCAAGGAACCCACAGATGGTTGGGCTACACCTTC. The chain recombines TRBV14 with TRBJ1-2, with D unclear. The CDR3 has 15 residues. Germline V gene data show CDR1 as SGHDN and CDR2 as FVKESK. The ends were cut back, 1 base at V and 8 bases at J, with 17 bases in the middle.